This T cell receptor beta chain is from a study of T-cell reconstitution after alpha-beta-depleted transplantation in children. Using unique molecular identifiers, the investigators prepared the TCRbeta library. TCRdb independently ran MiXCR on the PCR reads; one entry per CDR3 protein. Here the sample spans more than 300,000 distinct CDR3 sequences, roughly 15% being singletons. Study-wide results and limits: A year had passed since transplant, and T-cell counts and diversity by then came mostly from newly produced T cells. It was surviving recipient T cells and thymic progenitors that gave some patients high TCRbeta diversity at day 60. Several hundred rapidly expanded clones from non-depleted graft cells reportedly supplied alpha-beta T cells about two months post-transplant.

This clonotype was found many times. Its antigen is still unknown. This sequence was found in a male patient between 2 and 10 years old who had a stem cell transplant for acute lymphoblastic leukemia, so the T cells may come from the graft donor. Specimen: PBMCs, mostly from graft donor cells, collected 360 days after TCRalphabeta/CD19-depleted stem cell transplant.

CDR3 in DNA: TGTGCCAGCAGTTACTCGAATCCACCAGCGGGTAAAGATACGCAGTATTTT. The encoded protein is CASSYSNPPAGKDTQYF. The V gene is TRBV6-5, the J gene TRBJ2-3; D may be TRBD2 (6 bases). The CDR3 covers 17 residues. Germline assignment: CDR1 MNHEY and CDR2 SVGAGI. The ends were cut back, 0 bases at V and 5 bases at J, with 18 bases in the middle.